This entry is about one T cell receptor (beta chain). The antigen is not known. Sequencing was performed with immunoSEQ multiplex PCR; in TCRdb, only in-frame clones are kept and a portion is missing. The sample lists some 120,000 clones, around 68% occurring once. The sample belongs to a study of shared clonotypes between healthy human individuals. Overall study findings and caveats: Sharing of clonotypes among donors was expected to vary with sequencing depth.

Germline CDR1 is MNHEY and CDR2 is SMNVEV (reference sequence). V shed 3 bases, J shed 5 bases, and the junction held 7 bases outside the gene matches. There are 14 residues in the CDR3. The chain carries TRBV27 and TRBJ2-7; 7 positions agree with TRBD2. This clonotype was obtained from a woman in her twenties or thirties in good health. The sample comprised memory CD8+ T cells sorted from blood. Subset noted: CD45RO+ cells pooled with CCR7-negative TemRA cells. CDR3 sequence reads: CASSFGGSIHEQYF. Here the CDR3 DNA reads TGTGCCAGCAGTTTCGGCGGGAGTATCCACGAGCAGTACTTC.